This is a list of T cell receptor beta chains from one sample in a study of Graves' ophthalmopathy and Graves' hyperthyroidism. Using its own MiXCR run on the multiplex PCR reads, TCRdb lists one record per CDR3 protein. Of around 400,000 distinct CDR3 sequences detected, approximately 21% appear once; the ten largest clones hold approximately 3%. The specimen sequenced was peripheral blood. Source of these receptors: a woman aged 18-29 years with stable Graves' hyperthyroidism. Both conserved end residues are part of each CDR3. D genes are given only for firm matches. Clone size is stated in some rows and not others, as once, few, many or a class when expanded.

CDR3 protein | CDR3 DNA | V gene | D gene | J gene | clone size
CASSRQRNSPLHF | TGTGCCAGCAGTCGACAGCGAAATTCACCCCTCCACTTT | TRBV9 | - | TRBJ1-6 | many
CAWRDSDDYEQYF | TGTGCCTGGAGAGACTCGGACGACTACGAGCAGTACTTC | TRBV30 | - | TRBJ2-7 | many
CASSQDSPGLAGVSYEQYF | TGTGCCAGCAGCCAAGATAGTCCTGGACTAGCGGGAGTGTCCTACGAGCAGTACTTC | TRBV3-1 | TRBD2 | TRBJ2-7 | many
CASSLVGDDTEAFF | TGTGCCAGCAGTTTAGTAGGGGACGACACTGAAGCTTTCTTT | TRBV27 | - | TRBJ1-1 | few
CASSARGRNQPQHF | TGTGCCAGCAGTGCCCGGGGCCGAAATCAGCCCCAGCATTTT | TRBV6-1 | - | TRBJ1-5 | many
CSVATGTRNEQYF | TGCAGCGTCGCGACCGGGACACGGAACGAGCAGTACTTC | TRBV29-1 | - | TRBJ2-7 | many
CASSWRGLTTLAGTYEQYF | TGTGCCAGCAGTTGGAGGGGGCTCACGACACTAGCGGGAACCTACGAGCAGTACTTC | TRBV27 | TRBD2 | TRBJ2-7 | many
CASSRETGGLQETQYF | TGTGCCAGCAGTAGGGAAACAGGGGGTCTTCAAGAGACCCAGTACTTC | TRBV6-1 | TRBD1 | TRBJ2-5 | -
CASTGTGGLEQYF | TGTGCCAGCACCGGGACAGGGGGCCTCGAGCAGTACTTC | TRBV2 | TRBD1 | TRBJ2-7 | many
CASGLRETQYF | TGTGCCAGCGGCCTCCGGGAGACCCAGTACTTC | TRBV11-2 | - | TRBJ2-5 | many
CASSITGTALNTEAFF | TGTGCCAGCAGTATTACAGGGACAGCACTGAACACTGAAGCTTTCTTT | TRBV6-1 | TRBD1 | TRBJ1-1 | few
CASRYTPGTGYEQYF | TGTGCCAGCAGATATACCCCCGGGACAGGCTACGAGCAGTACTTC | TRBV6-2/TRBV6-3 | TRBD1 | TRBJ2-7 | many
CASSLRTTNYGYTF | TGCGCCAGCAGCCTACGGACCACTAACTATGGCTACACCTTC | TRBV5-1 | - | TRBJ1-2 | many
CASSQMPAYGYTF | TGCGCCAGCAGCCAAATGCCCGCCTATGGCTACACCTTC | TRBV5-1 | - | TRBJ1-2 | many
CASSSRTGINQPQHF | TGTGCCAGCAGTAGTCGGACAGGGATCAATCAGCCCCAGCATTTT | TRBV6-1 | TRBD1 | TRBJ1-5 | -
CASSSTGTGGRNIKYF | TGTGCCAGCAGCTCCACCGGGACAGGGGGAAGAAACATTAAGTACTTC | TRBV7-2 | TRBD1 | TRBJ2-4 | many
CSVAPGMSGSLNEQYF | TGCAGCGTTGCCCCCGGGATGAGCGGGAGCTTAAACGAGCAGTACTTC | TRBV29-1 | TRBD2 | TRBJ2-7 | many
CASSLDLGSPLHF | TGTGCCAGCAGCTTAGATCTGGGGTCACCCCTCCACTTT | TRBV7-2 | - | TRBJ1-6 | -
CALSNRSLAGDQETQYF | TGTGCCCTCTCGAATAGATCGCTAGCGGGAGACCAAGAGACCCAGTACTTC | TRBV5-4 | TRBD2 | TRBJ2-5 | -
CAISYLGEQYF | TGTGCCATCAGTTATCTGGGCGAGCAGTACTTC | TRBV6-5 | - | TRBJ2-7 | -
CASSLAIRTNTEAFF | TGTGCCAGCAGTTTGGCAATACGGACGAACACTGAAGCTTTCTTT | TRBV27 | - | TRBJ1-1 | many
CASSSDWEQYF | TGTGCCAGCAGCTCGGACTGGGAGCAGTACTTC | TRBV11-2 | - | TRBJ2-7 | many